This T cell receptor (beta chain) originates from a study of long-term antiretroviral therapy in people with HIV. Runs used v3.0 of the immunoSEQ assay and were done at survey level. Sequenced by immunoSEQ multiplex PCR; TCRdb stores in-frame clones only, minus some. The table shows under 30,000 clones, with about four fifths occurring only once. The germline V gene encodes CDR1 SSHAT and CDR2 FNYEAQ (reference sequence). Deletions cut 1 base from V and 3 bases from J, with 6 bases between. CDR3 size: 13 residues. This chain joins TRBV7-7 and TRBJ2-5; D is undetermined. The receptor was isolated from a man aged 30 to 45 with HIV. The material was unsorted PBMCs, obtained 0.7 years before starting antiretroviral therapy. The DNA of the CDR3 is TGTGCCAGCAGCTTAGGACCTAAAGAGACCCAGTACTTC. Its protein is CASSLGPKETQYF.